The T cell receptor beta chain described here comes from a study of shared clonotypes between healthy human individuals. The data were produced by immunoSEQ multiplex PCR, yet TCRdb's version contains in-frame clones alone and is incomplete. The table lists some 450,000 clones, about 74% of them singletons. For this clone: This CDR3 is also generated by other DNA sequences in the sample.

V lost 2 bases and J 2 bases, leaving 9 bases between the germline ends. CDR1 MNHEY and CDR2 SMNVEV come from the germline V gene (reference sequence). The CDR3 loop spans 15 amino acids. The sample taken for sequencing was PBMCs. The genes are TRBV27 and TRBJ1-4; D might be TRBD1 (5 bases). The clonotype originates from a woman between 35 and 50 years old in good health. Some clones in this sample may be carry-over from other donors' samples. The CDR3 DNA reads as TGTGCCAGCAGTTTAACCAGGGCGACTAATGAAAAACTGTTTTTT. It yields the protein CASSLTRATNEKLFF.